The 5 T cell receptor beta chains reported below all come from one sample, sequenced in a study of blood T cell repertoires in COVID-19. Clones were read by immunoSEQ multiplex PCR, and TCRdb kept only the in-frame ones, dropping some. The table includes roughly 150,000 clones, around 84% detected once. Input material: PBMCs or T cells enriched from blood (not recorded which). The receptor source for this set is a woman aged 45-59 years who had recovered from COVID-19.

This sequence joins TRBV7-3 and TRBJ1-1; TRBD1 matches at 7 bases. The length of the CDR3 is 17 residues. The germline V gene has CDR1 SGHTA and CDR2 FQGTGA. V lost 2 bases and J lost 0; bases outside the gene matches: 9. CDR3 sequence (DNA): TGTGCCAGCAGCTTATCCCCCAGGGGGAGTATGAACACTGAAGCTTTCTTT. As protein: CASSLSPRGSMNTEAFF.

The chain uses TRBV4-3 and TRBJ2-7, with 7 bases that match TRBD1. The CDR3 spans 15 residues. Unmatched junction bases numbered 8, after V lost 4 bases and J lost 2 bases. Germline V lookup: CDR1 LGHNA, CDR2 YSLEER. As DNA, the CDR3 is TGCGCCAGCAGCCCCCTCCGTGGGACAGCCTACGAGCAGTACTTC. As protein: CASSPLRGTAYEQYF.

J is TRBJ1-1 and V is TRBV3-1 (or the pseudogene TRBV3-2); D is unresolved. Germline CDR1 and CDR2: LGHDT and YNNKEL (reference sequence). The CDR3 is 17 amino acids. The V gene lost 0 bases and the J gene lost 0 bases, with 14 bases spanning the gap. CDR3 nucleotide sequence: TGTGCCAGCAGCCAAGAAAGACTCGATTTCGTGAACACTGAAGCTTTCTTT. Translating gives CASSQERLDFVNTEAFF.

V is TRBV2 and J is TRBJ2-7, with D perhaps matching TRBD1 (6 bases). Looked up from germline, CDR1 is SNHLY and CDR2 is FYNNEI. Trimming removed 2 bases at V and 1 base at J, with 9 bases between. The CDR3 is 14 amino acids. The CDR3 DNA reads as TGTGCCAGCAGTGAAAATAGGGGGTCCTACGAGCAGTACTTC. Amino acid sequence: CASSENRGSYEQYF.

V and J are TRBV6-5 and TRBJ1-2; no definite D call. Looked up from germline, CDR1 is MNHEY and CDR2 is SVGAGI. Trimming removed 7 bases from V and 2 bases from J, with 8 bases in between. The CDR3 has 12 amino acids. The CDR3: CASKHSNYGYTF. CDR3 DNA sequence: TGTGCCAGCAAACATTCGAACTATGGCTACACCTTC.